The TCR beta chain under discussion was sequenced for a study of blood T cell repertoires in COVID-19. Germline values: CDR1 MNHEY, CDR2 SVGAGI. This CDR3 is built from 15 residues. Trimming shortened V by 7 bases and J by 2 bases, and 17 bases separated the two germline ends. The protocol was immunoSEQ multiplex PCR, while the TCRdb copy is restricted to in-frame clones and leaves out a portion. The sample includes roughly 250,000 clones, about 88% seen only once; the top ten take roughly 1.7%. V usage is TRBV6-5 and J usage is TRBJ1-1; perhaps TRBD1 as D (6 bases). The TCR sequence derives from a woman aged 50 to 65 who had recovered from COVID-19. The sample consisted of PBMCs or T cells enriched from blood (not recorded which). For the CDR3, the DNA is TGTGCCAGCACCCGATCCAGGGGTATTAACACTGAAGCTTTCTTT. Translating it yields CASTRSRGINTEAFF.